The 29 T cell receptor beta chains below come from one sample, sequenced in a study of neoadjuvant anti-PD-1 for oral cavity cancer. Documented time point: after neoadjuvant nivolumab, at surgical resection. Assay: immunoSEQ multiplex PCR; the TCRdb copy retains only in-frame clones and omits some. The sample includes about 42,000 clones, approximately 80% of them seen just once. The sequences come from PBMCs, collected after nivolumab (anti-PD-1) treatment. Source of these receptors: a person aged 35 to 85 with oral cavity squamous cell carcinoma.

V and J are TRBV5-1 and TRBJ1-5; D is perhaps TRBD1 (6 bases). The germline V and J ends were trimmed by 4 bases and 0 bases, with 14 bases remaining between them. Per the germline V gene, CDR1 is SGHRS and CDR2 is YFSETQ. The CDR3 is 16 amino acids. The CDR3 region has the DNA TGCGCCAGCAGCCCGGGGGGCAAAACTAGCAATCAGCCCCAGCATTTT. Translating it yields CASSPGGKTSNQPQHF. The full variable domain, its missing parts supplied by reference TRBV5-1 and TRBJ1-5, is KAGVTQTPRYLIKTRGQQVTLSCSPISGHRSVSWYQQTPGQGLQFLFEYFSETQRNKGNFPGRFSGRQFSNSRSEMNVSTLELGDSALYLCASSPGGKTSNQPQHFGDGTRLSIL.

Written as DNA, the CDR3 is TGTGCCAGCAGTTTCAGAACCGGGACAGGAGTTCATGGCTACACCTTC. Amino acids: CASSFRTGTGVHGYTF. V and J are TRBV6-6 and TRBJ1-2; 8 nucleotides agree with TRBD1. V shed 4 bases and J 6 bases; nucleotides not matched to a gene: 13. CDR1 is MNHNY and CDR2 is SVGAGI in the germline V gene (reference sequence). This CDR3 has 16 residues.

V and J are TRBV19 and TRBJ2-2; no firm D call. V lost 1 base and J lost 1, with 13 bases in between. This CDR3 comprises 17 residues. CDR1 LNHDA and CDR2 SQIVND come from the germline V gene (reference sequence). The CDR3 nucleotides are TGTGCCAGTAGTATAGGGGCCCAGCGACGGAACACCGGGGAGCTGTTTTTT. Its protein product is CASSIGAQRRNTGELFF.

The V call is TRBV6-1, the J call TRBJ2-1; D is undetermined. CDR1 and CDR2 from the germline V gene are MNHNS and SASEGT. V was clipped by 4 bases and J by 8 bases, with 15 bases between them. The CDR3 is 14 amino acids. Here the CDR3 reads CASSGALPMHEQFF. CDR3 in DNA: TGTGCCAGCAGTGGGGCCCTCCCAATGCATGAGCAGTTCTTC.

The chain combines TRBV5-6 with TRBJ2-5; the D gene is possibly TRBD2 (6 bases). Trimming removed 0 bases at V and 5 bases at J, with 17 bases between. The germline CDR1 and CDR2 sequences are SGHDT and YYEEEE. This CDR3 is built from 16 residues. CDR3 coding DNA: TGTGCCAGCAGCTTGGAGATGCTTCCCGGGGGTGAGACCCAGTACTTC. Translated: CASSLEMLPGGETQYF.

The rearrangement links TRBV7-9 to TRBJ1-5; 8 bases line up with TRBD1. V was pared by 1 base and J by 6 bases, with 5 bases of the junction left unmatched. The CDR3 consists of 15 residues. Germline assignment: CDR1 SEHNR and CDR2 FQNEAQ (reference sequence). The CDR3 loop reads CASSLGTGRIQPQHF. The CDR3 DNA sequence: TGTGCCAGCAGCTTAGGGACAGGGAGGATTCAGCCCCAGCATTTT.

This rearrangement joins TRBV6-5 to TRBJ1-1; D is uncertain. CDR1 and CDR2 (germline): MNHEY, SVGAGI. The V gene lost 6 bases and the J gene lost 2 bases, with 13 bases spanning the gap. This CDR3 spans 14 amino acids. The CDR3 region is CASSGRPINTEAFF. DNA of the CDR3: TGTGCCAGCAGCGGACGGCCCATTAACACTGAAGCTTTCTTT.

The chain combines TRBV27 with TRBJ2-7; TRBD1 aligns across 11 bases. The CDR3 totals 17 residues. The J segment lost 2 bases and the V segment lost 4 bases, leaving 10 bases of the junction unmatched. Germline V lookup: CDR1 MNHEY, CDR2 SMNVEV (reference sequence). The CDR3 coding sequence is TGTGCCAGCAGTTGGACAGGGGGCCCAAAAAGGACCTACGAGCAGTACTTC. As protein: CASSWTGGPKRTYEQYF.

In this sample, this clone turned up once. This CDR3 reads CASSLSGINQPQHF. CDR3 coding DNA: TGTGCCAGCAGTTTAAGCGGAATCAATCAGCCCCAGCATTTT. This chain joins TRBV28 and TRBJ1-5, with unresolved D. This CDR3 contains 14 residues. V was clipped by 2 bases and J by 3 bases, with 8 bases between them. Germline V gives CDR1 MDHEN, CDR2 SYDVKM.

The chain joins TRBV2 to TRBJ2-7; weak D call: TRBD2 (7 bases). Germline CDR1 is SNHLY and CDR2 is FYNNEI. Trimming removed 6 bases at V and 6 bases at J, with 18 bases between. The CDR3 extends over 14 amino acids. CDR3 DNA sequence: TGTGCCAGCAGCTCTCGTTGGGGGGGCGGCGAGCAGTACTTC. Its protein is CASSSRWGGGEQYF.

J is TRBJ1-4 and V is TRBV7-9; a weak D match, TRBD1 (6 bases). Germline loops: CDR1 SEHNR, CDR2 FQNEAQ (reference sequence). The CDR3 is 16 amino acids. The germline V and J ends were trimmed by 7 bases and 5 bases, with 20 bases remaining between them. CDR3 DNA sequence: TGTGCCAGCAACTCGAAACAGGGTTACCCGAATGAAAAACTGTTTTTT. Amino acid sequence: CASNSKQGYPNEKLFF. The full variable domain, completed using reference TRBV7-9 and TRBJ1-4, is DTGVSQNPRHKITKRGQNVTFRCDPISEHNRLYWYRQTLGQGPEFLTYFQNEAQLEKSRLLSDRFSAERPKGSFSTLEIQRTEQGDSAMYLCASNSKQGYPNEKLFFGSGTQLSVL.

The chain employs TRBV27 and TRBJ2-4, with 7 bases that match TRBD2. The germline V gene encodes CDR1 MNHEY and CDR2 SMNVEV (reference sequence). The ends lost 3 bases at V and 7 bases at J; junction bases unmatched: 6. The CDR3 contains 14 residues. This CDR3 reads CASSFGGELNIQYF. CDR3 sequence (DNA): TGTGCCAGCAGTTTTGGGGGGGAACTGAACATTCAGTACTTC.

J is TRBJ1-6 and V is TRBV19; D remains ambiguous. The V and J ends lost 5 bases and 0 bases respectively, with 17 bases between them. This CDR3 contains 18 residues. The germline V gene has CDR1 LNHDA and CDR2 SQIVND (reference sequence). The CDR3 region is CASSLEASRSSYNSPLHF. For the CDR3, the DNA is TGTGCCAGTAGTCTGGAGGCTTCCAGGAGCTCCTATAATTCACCCCTCCACTTT.

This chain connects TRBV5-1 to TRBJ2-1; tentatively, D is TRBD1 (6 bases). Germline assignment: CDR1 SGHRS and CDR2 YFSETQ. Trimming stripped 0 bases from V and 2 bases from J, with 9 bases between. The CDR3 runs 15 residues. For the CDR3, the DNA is TGCGCCAGCAGCTTGGCCCGGGACACCTACAATGAGCAGTTCTTC. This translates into CASSLARDTYNEQFF.

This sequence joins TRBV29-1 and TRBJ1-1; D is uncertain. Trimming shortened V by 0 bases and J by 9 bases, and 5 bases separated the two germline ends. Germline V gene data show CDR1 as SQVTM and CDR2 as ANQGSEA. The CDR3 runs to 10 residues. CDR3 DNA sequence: TGCAGCGTTGAAGAGATCCAAGCTTTCTTT. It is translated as CSVEEIQAFF.

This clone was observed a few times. The CDR3 region is CASSPFSNQPQHF. CDR3 sequence (DNA): TGTGCCAGCAGCCCTTTTAGCAATCAGCCCCAGCATTTT. The chain links TRBV6-4 to TRBJ1-5; no clear D. The CDR3 is 13 residues long. Trimming removed 6 bases at V and 0 bases at J, with 6 bases between. The V gene's germline CDR1 is MRHNA and CDR2 SNTAGT.

In DNA form, the CDR3 reads TGCAGCACGACAGGGATACTGTCCTACAATGAGCAGTTCTTC. This translates into CSTTGILSYNEQFF. V is TRBV29-1 and J is TRBJ2-1, with 7 bases matching TRBD1. The V and J ends lost 8 bases and 1 base, in that order; junction bases with no gene match: 8. Germline lookup yields CDR1 SQVTM and CDR2 ANQGSEA. This CDR3 is built from 14 residues.

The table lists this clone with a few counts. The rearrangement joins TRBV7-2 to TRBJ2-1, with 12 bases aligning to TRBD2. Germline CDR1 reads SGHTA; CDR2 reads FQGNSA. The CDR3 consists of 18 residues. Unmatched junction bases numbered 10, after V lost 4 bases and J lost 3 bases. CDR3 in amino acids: CASSSSQLAGGLYNEQFF. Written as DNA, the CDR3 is TGTGCCAGCAGCTCTAGCCAGCTAGCGGGGGGGCTCTACAATGAGCAGTTCTTC.

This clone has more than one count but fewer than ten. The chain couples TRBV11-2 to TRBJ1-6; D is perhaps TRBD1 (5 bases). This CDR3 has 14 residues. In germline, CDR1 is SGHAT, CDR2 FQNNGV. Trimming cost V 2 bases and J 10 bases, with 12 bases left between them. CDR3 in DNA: TGTGCCAGCAGCTTAAACCGGGGGAAATCACCCCTCCACTTT. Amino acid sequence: CASSLNRGKSPLHF.

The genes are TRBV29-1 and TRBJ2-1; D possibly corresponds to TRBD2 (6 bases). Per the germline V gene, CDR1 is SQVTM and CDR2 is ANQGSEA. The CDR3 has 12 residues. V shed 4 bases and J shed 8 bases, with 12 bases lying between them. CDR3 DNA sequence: TGCAGCGTTGTCGGGAGAGTTGATGAGCAGTTCTTC. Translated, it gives CSVVGRVDEQFF.

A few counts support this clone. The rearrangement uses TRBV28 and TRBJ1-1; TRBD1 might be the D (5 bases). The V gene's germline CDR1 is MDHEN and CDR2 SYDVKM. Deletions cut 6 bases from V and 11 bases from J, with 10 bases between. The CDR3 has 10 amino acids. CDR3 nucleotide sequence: TGTGCCAGCAGGAGGGGTAGGGCTTTCTTT. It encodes CASRRGRAFF.

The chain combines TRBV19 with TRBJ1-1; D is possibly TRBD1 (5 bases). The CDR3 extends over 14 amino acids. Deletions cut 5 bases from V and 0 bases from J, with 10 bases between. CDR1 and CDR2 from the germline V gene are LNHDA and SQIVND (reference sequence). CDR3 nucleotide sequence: TGTGCCAGTAGTTTGGGCAGGGTGAACACTGAAGCTTTCTTT. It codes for CASSLGRVNTEAFF. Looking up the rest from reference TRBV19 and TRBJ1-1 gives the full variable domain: DGGITQSPKYLFRKEGQNVTLSCEQNLNHDAMYWYRQDPGQGLRLIYYSQIVNDFQKGDIAEGYSVSREKKESFPLTVTSAQKNPTAFYLCASSLGRVNTEAFFGQGTRLTVV.

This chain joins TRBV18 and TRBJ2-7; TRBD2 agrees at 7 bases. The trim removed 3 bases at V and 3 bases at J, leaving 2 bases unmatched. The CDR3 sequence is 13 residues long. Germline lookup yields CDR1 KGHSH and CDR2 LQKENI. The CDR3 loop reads CASSPGTNYEQYF. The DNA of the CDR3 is TGTGCCAGCTCACCCGGGACTAACTACGAGCAGTACTTC.

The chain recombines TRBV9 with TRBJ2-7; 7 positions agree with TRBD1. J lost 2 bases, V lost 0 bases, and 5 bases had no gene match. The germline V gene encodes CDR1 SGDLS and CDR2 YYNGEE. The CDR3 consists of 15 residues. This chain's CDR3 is CASSVAGTVTYEQYF. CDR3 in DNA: TGTGCCAGCAGCGTAGCCGGGACAGTTACCTACGAGCAGTACTTC.

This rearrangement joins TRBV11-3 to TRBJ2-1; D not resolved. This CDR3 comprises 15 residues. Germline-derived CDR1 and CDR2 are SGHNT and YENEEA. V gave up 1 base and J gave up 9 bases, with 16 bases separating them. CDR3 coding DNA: TGTGCCAGCAGCTTAGGTCCTTCCCCCGGCGGTGAGCAGTTCTTC. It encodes CASSLGPSPGGEQFF. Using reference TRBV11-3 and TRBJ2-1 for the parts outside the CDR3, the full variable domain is EAGVVQSPRYKIIEKKQPVAFWCNPISGHNTLYWYLQNLGQGPELLIRYENEEAVDDSQLPKDRFSAERLKGVDSTLKIQPAELGDSAVYLCASSLGPSPGGEQFFGPGTRLTVL.

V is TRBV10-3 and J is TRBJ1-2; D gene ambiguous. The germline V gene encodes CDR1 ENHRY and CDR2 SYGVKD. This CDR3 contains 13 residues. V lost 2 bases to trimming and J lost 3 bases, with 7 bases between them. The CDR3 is CAISENGYYGYTF. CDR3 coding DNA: TGTGCCATCAGTGAGAACGGATACTATGGCTACACCTTC.

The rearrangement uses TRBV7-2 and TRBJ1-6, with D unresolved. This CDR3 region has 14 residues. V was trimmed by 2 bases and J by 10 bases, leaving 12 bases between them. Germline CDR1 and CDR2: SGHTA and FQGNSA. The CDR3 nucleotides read TGTGCCAGCAGCTTACGGGGAGAAGGCTCACCCCTCCACTTT. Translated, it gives CASSLRGEGSPLHF.

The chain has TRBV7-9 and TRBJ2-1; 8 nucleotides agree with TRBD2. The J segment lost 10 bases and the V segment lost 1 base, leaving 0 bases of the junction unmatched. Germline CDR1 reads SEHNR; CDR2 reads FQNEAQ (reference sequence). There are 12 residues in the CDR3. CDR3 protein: CASSLGGREQFF. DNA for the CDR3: TGTGCCAGCAGCTTAGGCGGGAGGGAGCAGTTCTTC.

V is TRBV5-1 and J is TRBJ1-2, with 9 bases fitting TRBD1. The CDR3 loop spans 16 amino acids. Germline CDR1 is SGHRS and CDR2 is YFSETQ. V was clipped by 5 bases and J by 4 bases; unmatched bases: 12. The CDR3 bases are TGCGCCAGCAGGGAAATTCGACAGGGGGACTCCTATGGCTACACCTTC. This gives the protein CASREIRQGDSYGYTF.